A selection of T cell receptor beta chains follows, all from one sample in a study of CD8+ T cells in alopecia areata. Generated by immunoSEQ multiplex PCR, the TCRdb table keeps only in-frame clones and is missing some. Among 120,000 or so clones listed, 58% were seen once. The sample here was CD4+ T cells sorted from blood, taken at week 0. These receptors originate from a human donor with alopecia areata. CDR3s include the opening cysteine and the closing phenylalanine or tryptophan. D genes are given only for firm matches. The size of a clone is reported for some rows only, either as once, few or many, or as a class for expanded clones.

TRBJ2-3,.,TRBV15,few,TGTGCCACCAGTATCCGGGACACCACAGATACGCAGTATTTT,CATSIRDTTDTQYF
TRBJ2-4,.,TRBV7-2,medium-sized,TGTGCCAGCAGCTTACAGAATGGGCGCATTCAGTACTTC,CASSLQNGRIQYF
TRBJ2-1,.,TRBV9,.,TGTGCCAGCAGCGTAGGAGGGGGCAATGAGCAGTTCTTC,CASSVGGGNEQFF
TRBJ2-3,.,TRBV6-5,.,TGTGCCAGCAGCCGCGGGACTCCCAGCACAGATACGCAGTATTTT,CASSRGTPSTDTQYF
TRBJ2-5,.,TRBV2,once,TGTGCCAGCAGGGAGGGTGCACTCGAGACCCAGTACTTC,CASREGALETQYF
TRBJ2-3,.,TRBV5-6,.,TGTGCCAGCAGCTTGGACTCGAGGGCAGATACGCAGTATTTT,CASSLDSRADTQYF
TRBJ2-3,TRBD2,TRBV15,.,TGTGCCACCAACAGAGTTGGGGGGGGTGTGGCAGATACGCAGTATTTT,CATNRVGGGVADTQYF
TRBJ2-1,.,TRBV7-8,few,TGTGCCAGCAGCTTGCCGGGGCGTACGCACAATGAGCAGTTCTTC,CASSLPGRTHNEQFF
TRBJ2-5,TRBD1,TRBV6-5,.,TGTGCCAGCAAGCTGACAGGGGGCGGGGAGACCCAGTACTTC,CASKLTGGGETQYF
TRBJ1-4,TRBD1,TRBV5-1,.,TGCGCCAGCAGCCACGGGACAGTAACCCCCATTTTTGAAAAACTGTTTTTT,CASSHGTVTPIFEKLFF
TRBJ2-5,.,TRBV6-1,.,TGTGCCAGCACCCCCAGGGATCGTGAGACCCAGTACTTC,CASTPRDRETQYF
TRBJ1-2,TRBD1,TRBV5-1,.,TGCGCCAGCAGACGAGAAGGGACAGGATCCTATGGCTACACCTTC,CASRREGTGSYGYTF
TRBJ2-7,.,TRBV7-2,few,TGTGCCAGCAGTGCTCAGGGGTCGGGCTCCTACGAGCAGTACTTC,CASSAQGSGSYEQYF
TRBJ2-7,.,TRBV5-1,.,TGCGCCAGCAGCTTGGCGGCGGGACCCTCCTACGAGCAGTACTTC,CASSLAAGPSYEQYF
TRBJ1-5,.,TRBV18,.,TGTGCCAGCTCACAATCTTCGGGAAGGCCCCAGCATTTT,CASSQSSGRPQHF
TRBJ1-3,.,TRBV7-2,.,TGTGCCAGCAGCGTGGGACGAGGCGGAAACACCATATATTTT,CASSVGRGGNTIYF
TRBJ2-3,.,TRBV29-1,.,TGCAGCGTTAACAGGGATTTGACAGATACGCAGTATTTT,CSVNRDLTDTQYF
TRBJ1-3,.,TRBV29-1,.,TGCAGCGTTGAACCAGTGGCTGGAAACACCATATATTTT,CSVEPVAGNTIYF
TRBJ2-3,TRBD2,TRBV27,.,TGTGCCAGCAGTCCGTACGCCCCGACTAGCGGGAGGGCCGCAGATACGCAGTATTTT,CASSPYAPTSGRAADTQYF
TRBJ2-7,TRBD2,TRBV7-2,once,TGTGCCAGCGAAGGACTAGCGGCCTACGAGCAGTACTTC,CASEGLAAYEQYF
TRBJ2-5,.,TRBV7-2,few,TGTGCCAGCAGCCCGGGGGAGACCCAGTACTTC,CASSPGETQYF
TRBJ1-2,.,TRBV30,.,TGTGCCTCATCCCGGCCAGGGAGGGATGGCTACACCTTC,CASSRPGRDGYTF
TRBJ2-5,.,TRBV5-4,once,TGTGCCAGCAGCCCCCCCAGGGAAGAGACCCAGTACTTC,CASSPPREETQYF
TRBJ2-2,TRBD1,TRBV2,once,TGTGCCAGCAGTGGGACAGGGGTCGGGGAGCTGTTTTTT,CASSGTGVGELFF
TRBJ2-7,.,TRBV4-2,few,TGTGCCAGCAGCCAGCAGGGGCCTCCCTACGAGCAGTACTTC,CASSQQGPPYEQYF
TRBJ2-3,.,TRBV4-3,.,TGCGCCAGCAGCCAAGAGGCGACGGCAGATACGCAGTATTTT,CASSQEATADTQYF
TRBJ1-1,.,TRBV4-2,few,TGTGCCAGCAGCCTCCAACTGAACACTGAAGCTTTCTTT,CASSLQLNTEAFF
TRBJ1-6,.,TRBV7-8,.,TGTGCCAGCAGCTTAGGTAGCACAAATTCACCCCTCCACTTT,CASSLGSTNSPLHF
TRBJ2-7,.,TRBV5-1,.,TGCGCCAGCAGCTTGGGAGCTAGTACTACCCACGAGCAGTACTTC,CASSLGASTTHEQYF
TRBJ2-3,TRBD2,TRBV2,.,TGTGCCAGCAGTGTGTCGGCTAGCGGGGGGTTCGCAGATACGCAGTATTTT,CASSVSASGGFADTQYF
TRBJ1-2,.,TRBV10-3,.,TGTGCCATCAGCGATAATAGCCGGGACACCCGGGGCTACACCTTC,CAISDNSRDTRGYTF
TRBJ2-7,.,TRBV7-2,.,TGTGCCAGCAAGGACCCGAGGACCTACGAGCAGTACTTC,CASKDPRTYEQYF
TRBJ2-2,TRBD2,TRBV30,few,TGTGCCTGGAGCCGGACTAGCGTGACCGGGGAGCTGTTTTTT,CAWSRTSVTGELFF
TRBJ2-7,.,TRBV5-6,.,TGTGCCAGCAGCCCAACTACGGGCTACTTCTACGAGCAGTACTTC,CASSPTTGYFYEQYF
TRBJ1-1,TRBD1,TRBV5-1,.,TGCGCCAGCAGATCCTCGGACAGGGGGTCCACTGAAGCTTTCTTT,CASRSSDRGSTEAFF
TRBJ2-1,TRBD1,TRBV9,.,TGTGCCAGCAGCGGGGGACAGGGGGCGGTTGACAATGAGCAGTTCTTC,CASSGGQGAVDNEQFF
TRBJ2-2,.,TRBV7-7,.,TGTGCCAGCGGTGGAGACGGAACGAACACCGGGGAGCTGTTTTTT,CASGGDGTNTGELFF
TRBJ1-5,.,TRBV5-1,.,TGCGCCAGCAGCTTCGATGGAGATAGCAATCAGCCCCAGCATTTT,CASSFDGDSNQPQHF
TRBJ2-3,.,TRBV4-1,.,TGCGCCAGCAGCCAGCGGCCTAGCGTACCCACAGATACGCAGTATTTT,CASSQRPSVPTDTQYF
TRBJ2-5,.,TRBV11-2,.,TGTGCCAGCAGCTTAGTGATAGCGGAGACCCAGTACTTC,CASSLVIAETQYF
TRBJ2-1,TRBD1,TRBV25-1,.,TGTGCCAGCAGCCGAAGGGTGGTCAGGGGGCTCAACAATGAGCAGTTCTTC,CASSRRVVRGLNNEQFF
TRBJ2-3,TRBD2,TRBV7-2,few,TGTGCCAGCAGCCAGCGGGGGGGCACAGATACGCAGTATTTT,CASSQRGGTDTQYF
TRBJ1-1,.,TRBV9,.,TGTGCCAGTGGGGAGGGGCCGAACACTGAAGCTTTCTTT,CASGEGPNTEAFF
TRBJ2-1,.,TRBV23-1,.,TGCGCCAGCAGTCAAAATGAGCAGTTCTTC,CASSQNEQFF
TRBJ2-5,TRBD2,TRBV5-6,.,TGTGCCAGCAGCCTCACTAGCGGGGATCAAGAGACCCAGTACTTC,CASSLTSGDQETQYF
TRBJ1-3,.,TRBV5-1,.,TGCGCCAGCAGCTTGCACGTTACGAACTCTGGAAACACCATATATTTT,CASSLHVTNSGNTIYF